This T cell receptor beta chain was sequenced during a study of shared clonotypes between healthy human individuals. Regarding this clone: Its antigen is currently unknown.

The V end lost 5 bases, the J end lost 6 bases, and 20 bases lay between the germline ends. Germline V gene data show CDR1 as SGHAT and CDR2 as FQNNGV. The CDR3 contains 15 residues. All donors were Caucasian adults living in Nashville, Tennessee. Genomic DNA of unsorted samples came from roughly 90 million PBMCs. TCRdb keeps only in-frame clones here, not all; method: immunoSEQ multiplex PCR. The table records some 450,000 clones, approximately 80% of them present only once. Study-wide results and limits: Clonotype sharing among the donors was expected to vary with sequencing depth.

This chain joins TRBV11-2 and TRBJ2-7; D might be TRBD1 or TRBD2, each matching 5 bases. The specimen sequenced was PBMCs. The sequence derives from a woman between 35 and 50 years old in good health. Some clones in this sample may be carry-over from other donors' samples. The CDR3 sequence: CASSPGLAGRGEQYF. CDR3 coding DNA: TGTGCCAGCAGCCCCGGGCTAGCCGGTAGGGGCGAGCAGTACTTC. Complete variable domain (other parts from reference TRBV11-2 and TRBJ2-7): EAGVAQSPRYKIIEKRQSVAFWCNPISGHATLYWYQQILGQGPKLLIQFQNNGVVDDSQLPKDRFSAERLKGVDSTLKIQPAKLEDSAVYLCASSPGLAGRGEQYFGPGTRLTVT.